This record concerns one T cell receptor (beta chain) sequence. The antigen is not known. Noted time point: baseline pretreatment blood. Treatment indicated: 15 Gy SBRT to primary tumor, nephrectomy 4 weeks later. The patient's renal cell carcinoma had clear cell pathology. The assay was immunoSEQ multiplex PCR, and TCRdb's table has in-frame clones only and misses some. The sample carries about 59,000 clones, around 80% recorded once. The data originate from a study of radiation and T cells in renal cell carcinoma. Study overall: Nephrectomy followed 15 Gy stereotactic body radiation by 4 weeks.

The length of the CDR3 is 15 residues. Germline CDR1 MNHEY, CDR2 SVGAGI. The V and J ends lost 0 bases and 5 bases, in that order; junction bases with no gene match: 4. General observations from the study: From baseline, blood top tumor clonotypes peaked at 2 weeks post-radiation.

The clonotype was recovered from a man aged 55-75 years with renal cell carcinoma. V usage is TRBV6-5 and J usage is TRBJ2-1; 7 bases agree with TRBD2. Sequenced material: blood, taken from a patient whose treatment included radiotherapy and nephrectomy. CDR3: CASSYSRGVHNEQFF. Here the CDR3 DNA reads TGTGCCAGCAGTTACTCCCGGGGGGTCCACAATGAGCAGTTCTTC.